One sample yielded the 21 T cell receptor beta chains listed below, sequenced in a study of T cell clonality in common variable immunodeficiency. Generated by immunoSEQ multiplex PCR, the TCRdb table keeps only in-frame clones and is missing some. Listed for the sample are approximately 44,000 clones, none seen a single time. The sample taken for sequencing was peripheral blood mononuclear cells. The receptors were sampled from a person between 18 and 69 years old in good health.

This clone was recorded at least ten times. Coverage ceases 3 residues before the CDR3 finishes, and the germline J gene fills in the end. The J gene is TRBJ2-3, the V gene TRBV11-3; 9 bases match TRBD2. CDR3 size: 15 residues. CDR1 is SGHNT and CDR2 is YENEEA in the germline V gene. Trimming took 5 bases from V and 5 from J; bases not matched to a gene: 8. The part of the CDR3 DNA that was read is TGTGCCAGCAGCCCAGGTGGGACTAGCCTAGATACG. Residues: CASSPGGTSLDT. The whole CDR3 sequence reads CASSPGGTSLDTQYF.

This clone was seen ten or more times. The read gets to within 3 residues of the CDR3 end, and the germline J gene fills in the rest. The V call is TRBV7-9, the J call TRBJ1-1; D is ambiguous. The germline gives CDR1 SEHNR, CDR2 FQNEAQ (reference sequence). CDR3 length: 14 residues. V was clipped by 5 bases and J by 3 bases, with 13 bases between them. Partial CDR3 DNA: TGTGCCAGCAGCCACAGCGGGGATCACACTGAA. Protein: CASSHSGDHTE. The whole CDR3 is CASSHSGDHTEAFF.

Judged by abundance, this clone is medium-sized. The CDR3 is cut off 3 residues early in the read; its end comes from the germline J gene. V gene TRBV20-1 combines with J gene TRBJ1-5, with TRBD1 as a possible D gene (5 bases). This CDR3 spans 13 amino acids. CDR1 and CDR2 from the germline V gene are DFQATT and SNEGSKA (reference sequence). V dropped 3 bases and J dropped 6 bases, with 12 bases sitting between them. This CDR3 reads CSAREGEAQPQHF. The covered CDR3 bases are TGCAGTGCTAGGGAAGGGGAAGCTCAGCCC.

This clone has at least ten counts. The read gets to within 3 residues of the CDR3 end, and the germline J gene fills in the rest. The rearrangement links TRBV18 to TRBJ1-2, with TRBD1 matching 7 bases. Trimming removed 3 bases from V and 7 bases from J; junction bases left unmatched: 8. The CDR3 runs to 14 residues. The germline V gene encodes CDR1 KGHSH and CDR2 LQKENI. The CDR3 sequence is CASSPVEGAFGYTF. The CDR3 bases that were read are TGTGCCAGCTCACCGGTCGAGGGGGCCTTTGGC.

The table lists this clone with many counts. The CDR3 is cut off 3 residues early in the read; its end comes from the germline J gene. The chain recombines TRBV5-4 with TRBJ1-2; 8 nucleotides agree with TRBD1. CDR3 length: 14 residues. Germline V gene lookup returns CDR1 SGHNT and CDR2 YYREEE (reference sequence). The V gene end was trimmed by 4 bases and the J gene end by 4 bases; junction bases not matched to a gene: 6. The CDR3 bases that were read are TGTGCCAGCAGCGGCTCAGGGGGCGGCTATGGC. It is translated as CASSGSGGGYG. The entire CDR3 protein reads CASSGSGGGYGYTF.

This clone was recorded at least ten times. The sequence runs out 3 residues before the end of the CDR3; the remainder is reconstructed from the germline J gene. V and J are TRBV29-1 and TRBJ1-1; 7 bases agree with TRBD1. The CDR3 is 11 residues long. Germline assignment: CDR1 SQVTM and CDR2 ANQGSEA. The CDR3 DNA, read in part, is TGCAGCGTCGCCCCGACAGGGAAA. This translates into CSVAPTGK. The full CDR3 protein reads CSVAPTGKAFF.

This clone was recorded a few times. The read comes to an end 3 residues before the CDR3 does, leaving the germline J gene to fill in the end. This chain connects TRBV19 to TRBJ1-1; D is uncertain. Germline V gives CDR1 LNHDA, CDR2 SQIVND (reference sequence). There are 15 residues in the CDR3. Trimming cost V 2 bases and J 3 bases, with 13 bases left between them. CDR3 loop: CASSIRVIPDTEAFF. The CDR3 bases that were read are TGTGCCAGTAGTATAAGGGTGATTCCCGACACTGAA.

This clone was picked up many times. Sequencing ends 3 residues short of the CDR3 end; the germline J gene provides the rest. The V gene is TRBV5-1, the J gene TRBJ1-2; 8 nucleotides align to TRBD1. Germline assignment: CDR1 SGHRS and CDR2 YFSETQ. V was clipped by 1 base and J by 3 bases; unmatched bases: 5. CDR3 length equals 15 residues. The covered CDR3 bases are TGCGCCAGCAGCTTGCAGGGGGCTAGAGACTATGGC. It codes for CASSLQGARDYG. The full-length CDR3 reads as CASSLQGARDYGYTF. The complete variable domain, with remaining parts taken from reference TRBV5-1 and TRBJ1-2, reads KAGVTQTPRYLIKTRGQQVTLSCSPISGHRSVSWYQQTPGQGLQFLFEYFSETQRNKGNFPGRFSGRQFSNSRSEMNVSTLELGDSALYLCASSLQGARDYGYTFGSGTRLTVV.

This clone was picked up many times. The read ends 3 residues early relative to the CDR3; the germline J gene fills the gap. The chain uses TRBV7-2 and TRBJ2-7, with D perhaps matching TRBD2 (6 bases). Deletions cut 5 bases from V and 3 bases from J, with 17 bases between. This CDR3 region has 15 residues. Germline V CDR1 and CDR2: SGHTA, FQGNSA. The part of the CDR3 DNA that was read is TGTGCCAGCAGCACCGAGGGGCGGGGCTTCTACGAG. Protein: CASSTEGRGFYE. The entire CDR3 protein is CASSTEGRGFYEQYF.

This clone occurred many times. The read gets to within 3 residues of the CDR3 end, and the germline J gene fills in the rest. V gene TRBV20-1 combines with J gene TRBJ2-1, with a tentative D call TRBD2 (6 bases). Trimming removed 1 base from V and 7 bases from J, with 8 bases in between. The CDR3 covers 12 residues. Germline CDR1 reads DFQATT; CDR2 reads SNEGSKA (reference sequence). Partial CDR3 DNA: TGCAGTGCTAGAGCGGACTATAATGAG. Translation gives CSARADYNE. The CDR3 as a whole reads CSARADYNEQFF.

This clone was counted many times. The read terminates 3 residues before the CDR3 end, so the remaining end is supplied by the germline J gene. The rearrangement uses TRBV30 and TRBJ1-5, with TRBD1 as a possible D gene (5 bases). The CDR3 is made up of 13 amino acids. Looked up from germline, CDR1 is GTSNPN and CDR2 is SVGIG (reference sequence). V lost 3 bases and J 4 bases, leaving 10 bases between the germline ends. Partial CDR3 DNA: TGTGCCTGGAGGCAGGGCAGAAATCAGCCC. Encoded protein: CAWRQGRNQP. The whole CDR3 protein reads CAWRQGRNQPQHF.

This clone was found many times. The DNA ends 3 residues before the CDR3 does, and the rest of the CDR3 is filled in from the germline J gene. The same CDR3 can be traced to other DNA sequences in this sample. The chain carries TRBV20-1 and TRBJ2-1, with 13 nucleotides matching TRBD2. After removal of 1 base from V and 8 bases from J, the junction contained 5 bases not matched to a gene. Per the germline V gene, CDR1 is DFQATT and CDR2 is SNEGSKA (reference sequence). This CDR3 contains 15 residues. CDR3 DNA (partial): TGCAGTGCTAGAGGGGGACTAGCGGGACCGTATGAG. As protein: CSARGGLAGPYE. The whole CDR3 is CSARGGLAGPYEQFF.

This clone was counted ten times or more. The read ends 3 residues shy of where the CDR3 ends; the end is completed using the germline J gene. The V gene is TRBV7-2, the J gene TRBJ1-1, with D perhaps matching TRBD1 (5 bases). Trimming stripped 1 base from V and 5 bases from J, with 8 bases between. The V gene's germline CDR1 is SGHTA and CDR2 FQGNSA. The CDR3 sequence is 13 residues long. This CDR3 reads CASSLVGETEAFF. Partial CDR3 DNA: TGTGCCAGCAGCTTAGTAGGGGAGACTGAA.

This clone was recorded many times. Read data end 3 residues before the CDR3 end; the end is taken from the germline J gene. The V call is TRBV11-2, the J call TRBJ2-6, with D hard to call. The CDR3 has 13 amino acids. CDR1 and CDR2 from the germline V gene are SGHAT and FQNNGV. V gave up 2 bases and J gave up 3 bases, with 2 bases separating them. Incomplete CDR3 DNA: TGTGCCAGCAGCTTATATGGGGCCAACGTC. As protein: CASSLYGANV. From start to end, the CDR3 is CASSLYGANVLTF.

This clone was observed at least ten times. The CDR3 goes on 3 residues after the read ends, and that part is filled in from the germline J gene. The chain couples TRBV7-9 to TRBJ1-1, with TRBD1 identical over 7 bases. The CDR3 is made up of 14 amino acids. V was clipped by 6 bases and J by 1 base; unmatched bases: 5. Germline CDR1 SEHNR, CDR2 FQNEAQ (reference sequence). The CDR3 DNA, read in part, is TGTGCCAGCAGACAAAGGACAGGGAACACTGAA. Amino acids: CASRQRTGNTE. The CDR3 as a whole reads CASRQRTGNTEAFF.

This clone was recorded at least ten times. The sequenced part of the CDR3 DNA is TGTGCCAGCAGCTACAGGGACGATGAG. Protein product: CASSYRDDE. The entire CDR3 protein reads CASSYRDDEQFF. This chain uses TRBV14 with TRBJ2-1; a weak D match, TRBD1 (6 bases). The read finishes 3 residues shy of the CDR3 end, and the germline J gene is used to complete it. The CDR3 consists of 12 residues. Trimming cost V 5 bases and J 8 bases, with 10 bases left between them. From germline, CDR1 is SGHDN and CDR2 FVKESK.

This clone was recorded at least ten times. Read sequence stops 3 residues before the CDR3 end, and the germline J gene provides the missing end. J is TRBJ1-1 and V is TRBV5-1; the D gene is possibly TRBD1 (5 bases). Germline lookup yields CDR1 SGHRS and CDR2 YFSETQ. CDR3 length: 14 residues. V lost 2 bases and J lost 7, with 15 bases in between. CDR3: CASSLSTQEFEAFF. Partial CDR3 DNA: TGCGCCAGCAGCTTATCTACACAGGAATTTGAA.

This clone was detected many times. The missing CDR3 end, 3 residues past where the read stops, is filled in from the germline J gene. V is TRBV5-6 and J is TRBJ1-1; 10 bases agree with TRBD1. Looked up from germline, CDR1 is SGHDT and CDR2 is YYEEEE. The CDR3 is 12 residues long. CDR3 protein: CASRPGQGKAFF. The DNA read from the CDR3 is TGTGCCAGCAGGCCGGGACAGGGGAAA.

This clone has at least ten counts. The read terminates 3 residues before the CDR3 end, so the remaining end is supplied by the germline J gene. This chain links TRBV7-9 with TRBJ1-1; 10 nucleotides align to TRBD1. CDR1 is SEHNR, CDR2 FQNEAQ, per germline (reference sequence). The CDR3 is 14 amino acids. The covered CDR3 bases are TGTGCCAGCAGCTTAGGGGACAGGGGATGGCAA. Encoded protein: CASSLGDRGWQ. Given in full, the CDR3 is CASSLGDRGWQAFF.

This clone was detected ten times or more. The sequence runs out 3 residues before the end of the CDR3; the remainder is reconstructed from the germline J gene. The rearrangement links TRBV5-1 to TRBJ2-1, with 7 bases that match TRBD1. Germline V gene sequence: CDR1 SGHRS, CDR2 YFSETQ. The CDR3 contains 17 residues. After removal of 0 bases from V and 5 bases from J, the junction contained 11 bases not matched to a gene. The chain's CDR3 is CASSLATGSFANNEQFF. Partial CDR3 DNA: TGCGCCAGCAGCTTGGCGACAGGGTCCTTTGCCAACAATGAG.

Ten or more counts support this clone. The read ends 3 residues before the CDR3 terminus; that terminus is restored from the germline J gene. The chain carries TRBV6-4 and TRBJ2-1, with D unclear. CDR1 and CDR2 (germline): MRHNA, SNTAGT. The CDR3 contains 14 residues. The V end lost 3 bases, the J end lost 7 bases, and 13 bases lay between the germline ends. The CDR3 bases that were read are TGTGCCAGCAGTGAAATTCTAGGTGGGAATGAG. It specifies CASSEILGGNE. The complete CDR3 reads CASSEILGGNEQFF.